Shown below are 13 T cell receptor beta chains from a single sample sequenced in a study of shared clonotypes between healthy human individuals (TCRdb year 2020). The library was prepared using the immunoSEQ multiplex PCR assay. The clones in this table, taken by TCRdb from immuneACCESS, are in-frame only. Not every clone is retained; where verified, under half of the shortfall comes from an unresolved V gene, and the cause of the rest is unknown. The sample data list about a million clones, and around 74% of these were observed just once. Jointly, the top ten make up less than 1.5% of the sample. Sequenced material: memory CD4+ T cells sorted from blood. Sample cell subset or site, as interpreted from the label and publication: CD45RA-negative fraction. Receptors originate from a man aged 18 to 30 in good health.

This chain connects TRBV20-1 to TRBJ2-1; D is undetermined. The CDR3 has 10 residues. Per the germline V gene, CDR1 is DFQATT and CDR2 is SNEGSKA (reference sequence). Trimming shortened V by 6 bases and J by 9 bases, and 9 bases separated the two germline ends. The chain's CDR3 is CSASRAEQFF. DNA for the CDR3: TGCAGTGCCTCTCGGGCTGAGCAGTTCTTC.

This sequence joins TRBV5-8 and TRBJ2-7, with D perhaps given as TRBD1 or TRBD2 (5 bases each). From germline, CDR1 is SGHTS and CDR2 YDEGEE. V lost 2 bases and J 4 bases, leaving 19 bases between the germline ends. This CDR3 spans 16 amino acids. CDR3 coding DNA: TGTGCCAGCAGCTTTAGGGTCGGGGCAGTCGGATACGAGCAGTACTTC. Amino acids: CASSFRVGAVGYEQYF.

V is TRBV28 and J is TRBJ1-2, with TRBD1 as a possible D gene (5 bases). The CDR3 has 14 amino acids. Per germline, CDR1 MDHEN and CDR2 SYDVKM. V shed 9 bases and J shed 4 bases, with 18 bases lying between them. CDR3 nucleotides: TGTGCCAGTGTAATTGGGACGGCAGGCTATGGCTACACCTTC. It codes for CASVIGTAGYGYTF.

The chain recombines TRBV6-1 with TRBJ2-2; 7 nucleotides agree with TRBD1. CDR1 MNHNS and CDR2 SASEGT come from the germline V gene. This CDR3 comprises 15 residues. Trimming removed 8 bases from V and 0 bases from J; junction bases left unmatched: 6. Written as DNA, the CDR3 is TGTGCCAGCTTACAGGGGCGACCGAACACCGGGGAGCTGTTTTTT. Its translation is CASLQGRPNTGELFF.

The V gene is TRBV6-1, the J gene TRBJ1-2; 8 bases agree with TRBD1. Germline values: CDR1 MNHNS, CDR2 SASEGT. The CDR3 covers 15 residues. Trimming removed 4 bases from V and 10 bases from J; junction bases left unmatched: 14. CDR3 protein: CASSARTGPESYYTF. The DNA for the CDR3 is TGTGCCAGCAGTGCCCGGACAGGGCCGGAAAGTTACTACACCTTC.

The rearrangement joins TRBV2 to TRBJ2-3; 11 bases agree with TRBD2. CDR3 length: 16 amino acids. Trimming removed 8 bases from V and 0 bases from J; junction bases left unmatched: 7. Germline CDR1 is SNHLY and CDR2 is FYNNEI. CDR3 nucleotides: TGTGCCAGCTCGTTAGCGGGAGGGACTAGCACAGATACGCAGTATTTT. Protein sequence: CASSLAGGTSTDTQYF.

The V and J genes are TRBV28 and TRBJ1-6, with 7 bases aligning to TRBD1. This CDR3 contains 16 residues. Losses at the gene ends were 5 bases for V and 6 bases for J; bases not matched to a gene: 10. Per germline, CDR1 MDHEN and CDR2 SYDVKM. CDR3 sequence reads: CASSPRRGQLNSPLHF. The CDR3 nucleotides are TGTGCCAGCAGTCCTAGGCGGGGACAGCTTAATTCACCCCTCCACTTT.

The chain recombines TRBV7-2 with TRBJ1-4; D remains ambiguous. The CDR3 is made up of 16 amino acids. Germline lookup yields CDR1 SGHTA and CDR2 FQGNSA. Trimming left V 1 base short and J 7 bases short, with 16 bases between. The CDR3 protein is CASSLGVGRSAEKLFF. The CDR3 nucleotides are TGTGCCAGCAGCTTAGGAGTCGGCAGATCGGCTGAAAAACTGTTTTTT.

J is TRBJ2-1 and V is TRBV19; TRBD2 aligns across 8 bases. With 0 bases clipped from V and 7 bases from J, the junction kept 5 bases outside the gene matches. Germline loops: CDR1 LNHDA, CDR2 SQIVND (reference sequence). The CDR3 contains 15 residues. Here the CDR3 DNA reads TGTGCCAGTAGTATAGATCTCGGCGGGAGGAATGAGCAGTTCTTC. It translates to CASSIDLGGRNEQFF.

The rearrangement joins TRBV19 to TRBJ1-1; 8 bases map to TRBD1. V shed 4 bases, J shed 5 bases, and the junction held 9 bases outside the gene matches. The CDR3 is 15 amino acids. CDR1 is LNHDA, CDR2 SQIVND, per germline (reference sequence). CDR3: CASSKVATGATEAFF. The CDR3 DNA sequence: TGTGCCAGTAGTAAAGTCGCGACAGGGGCAACTGAAGCTTTCTTT.

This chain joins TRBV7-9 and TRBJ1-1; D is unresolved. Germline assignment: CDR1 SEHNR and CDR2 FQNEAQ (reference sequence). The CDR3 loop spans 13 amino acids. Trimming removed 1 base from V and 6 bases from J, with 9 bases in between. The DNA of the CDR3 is TGTGCCAGCAGCTTAGATCTAACTGCTGAAGCTTTCTTT. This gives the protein CASSLDLTAEAFF.

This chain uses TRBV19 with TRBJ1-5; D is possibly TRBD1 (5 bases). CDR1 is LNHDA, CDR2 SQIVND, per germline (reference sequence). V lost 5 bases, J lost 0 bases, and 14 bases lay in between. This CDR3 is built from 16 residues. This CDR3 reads CASSPLQGNSNQPQHF. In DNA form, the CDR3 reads TGTGCCAGTAGTCCACTGCAGGGTAATAGCAATCAGCCCCAGCATTTT.

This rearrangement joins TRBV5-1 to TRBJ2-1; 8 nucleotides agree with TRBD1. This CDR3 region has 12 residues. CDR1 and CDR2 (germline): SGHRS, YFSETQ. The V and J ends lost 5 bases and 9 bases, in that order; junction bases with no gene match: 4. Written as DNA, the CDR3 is TGCGCCAGCAGACAGGGGGTAGGTGAGCAGTTCTTC. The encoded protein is CASRQGVGEQFF.